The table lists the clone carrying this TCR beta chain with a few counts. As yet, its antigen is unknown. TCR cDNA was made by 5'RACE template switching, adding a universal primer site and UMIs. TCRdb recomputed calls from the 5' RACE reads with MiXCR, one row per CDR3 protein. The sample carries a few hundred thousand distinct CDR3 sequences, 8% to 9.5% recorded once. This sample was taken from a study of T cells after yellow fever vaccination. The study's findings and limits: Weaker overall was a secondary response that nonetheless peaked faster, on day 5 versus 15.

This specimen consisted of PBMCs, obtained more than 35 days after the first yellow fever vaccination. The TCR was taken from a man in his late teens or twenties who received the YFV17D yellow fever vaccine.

The chain's CDR3 is CASSSSTAQGETQYF. For the CDR3, the DNA is TGTGCCAGCAGCTCCTCGACTGCGCAGGGGGAGACCCAGTACTTC. The genes are TRBV5-4 and TRBJ2-5, with a tentative D call TRBD1 (6 bases). Trimming removed 3 bases from V and 5 bases from J, with 17 bases in between. From germline, CDR1 is SGHNT and CDR2 YYREEE (reference sequence). The CDR3 is 15 residues long.